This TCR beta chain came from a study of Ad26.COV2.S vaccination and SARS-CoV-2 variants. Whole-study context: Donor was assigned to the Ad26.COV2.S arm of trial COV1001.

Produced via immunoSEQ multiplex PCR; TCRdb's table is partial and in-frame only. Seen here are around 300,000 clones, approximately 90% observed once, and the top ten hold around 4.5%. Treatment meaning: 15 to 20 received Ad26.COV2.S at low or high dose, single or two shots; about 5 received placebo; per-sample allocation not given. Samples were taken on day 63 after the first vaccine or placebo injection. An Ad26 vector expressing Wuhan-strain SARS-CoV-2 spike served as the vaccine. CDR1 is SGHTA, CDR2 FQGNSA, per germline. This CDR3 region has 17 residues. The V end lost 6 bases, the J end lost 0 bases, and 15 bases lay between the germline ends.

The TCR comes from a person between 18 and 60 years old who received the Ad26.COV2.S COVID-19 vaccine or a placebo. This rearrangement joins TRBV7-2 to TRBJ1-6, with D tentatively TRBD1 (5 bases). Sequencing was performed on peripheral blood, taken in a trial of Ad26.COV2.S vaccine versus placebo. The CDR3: CASRSTAGSSYNSPLHF. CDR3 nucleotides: TGTGCCAGCAGATCTACCGCAGGGAGCTCCTATAATTCACCCCTCCACTTT.